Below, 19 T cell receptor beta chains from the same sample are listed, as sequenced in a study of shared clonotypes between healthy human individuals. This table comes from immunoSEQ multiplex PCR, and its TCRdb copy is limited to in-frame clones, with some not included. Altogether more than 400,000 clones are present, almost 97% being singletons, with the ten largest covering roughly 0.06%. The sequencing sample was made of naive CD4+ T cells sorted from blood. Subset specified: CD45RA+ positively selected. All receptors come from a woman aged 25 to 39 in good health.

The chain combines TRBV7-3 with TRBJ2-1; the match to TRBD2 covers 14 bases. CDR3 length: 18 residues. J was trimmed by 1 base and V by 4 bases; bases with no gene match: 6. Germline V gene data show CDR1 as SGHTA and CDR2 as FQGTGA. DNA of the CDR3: TGTGCCAGCAGCTCTTTGGGACTAGCGGGAGCATCCTACAATGAGCAGTTCTTC. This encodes CASSSLGLAGASYNEQFF.

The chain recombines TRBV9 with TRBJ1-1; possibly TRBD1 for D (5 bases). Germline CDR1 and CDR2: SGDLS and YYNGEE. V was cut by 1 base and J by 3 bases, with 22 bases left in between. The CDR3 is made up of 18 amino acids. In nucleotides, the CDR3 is TGTGCCAGCAGCGTAAGCATCGGGGGTCGGTTTTCGGACACTGAAGCTTTCTTT. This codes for CASSVSIGGRFSDTEAFF. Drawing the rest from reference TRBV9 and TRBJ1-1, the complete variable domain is DSGVTQTPKHLITATGQRVTLRCSPRSGDLSVYWYQQSLDQGLQFLIQYYNGEERAKGNILERFSAQQFPDLHSELNLSSLELGDSALYFCASSVSIGGRFSDTEAFFGQGTRLTVV.

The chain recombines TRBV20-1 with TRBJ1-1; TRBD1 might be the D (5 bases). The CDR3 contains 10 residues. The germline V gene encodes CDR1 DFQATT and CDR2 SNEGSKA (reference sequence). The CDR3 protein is CSRGYTEAFF. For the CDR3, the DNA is TGCAGCCGGGGCTACACTGAAGCTTTCTTT.

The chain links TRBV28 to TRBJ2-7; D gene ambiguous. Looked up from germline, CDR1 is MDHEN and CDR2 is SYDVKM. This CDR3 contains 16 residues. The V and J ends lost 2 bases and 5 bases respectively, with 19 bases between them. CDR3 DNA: TGTGCCAGCAGTTTAAAATCGTGGATAAGACGTAACGAGCAGTACTTC. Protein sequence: CASSLKSWIRRNEQYF.

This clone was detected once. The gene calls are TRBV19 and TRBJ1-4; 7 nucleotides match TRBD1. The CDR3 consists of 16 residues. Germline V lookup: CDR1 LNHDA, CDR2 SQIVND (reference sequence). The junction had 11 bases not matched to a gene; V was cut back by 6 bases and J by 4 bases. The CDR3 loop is CASSTGQAKLNEKLFF. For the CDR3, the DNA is TGTGCCAGTAGCACAGGACAGGCGAAACTTAATGAAAAACTGTTTTTT. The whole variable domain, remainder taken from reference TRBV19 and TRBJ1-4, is DGGITQSPKYLFRKEGQNVTLSCEQNLNHDAMYWYRQDPGQGLRLIYYSQIVNDFQKGDIAEGYSVSREKKESFPLTVTSAQKNPTAFYLCASSTGQAKLNEKLFFGSGTQLSVL.

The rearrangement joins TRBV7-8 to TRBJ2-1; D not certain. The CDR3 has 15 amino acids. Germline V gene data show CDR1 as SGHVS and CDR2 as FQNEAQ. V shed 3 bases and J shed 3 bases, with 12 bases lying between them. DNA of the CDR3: TGTGCCAGCAGCTTCCAAACAGCTGGCTACAATGAGCAGTTCTTC. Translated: CASSFQTAGYNEQFF.

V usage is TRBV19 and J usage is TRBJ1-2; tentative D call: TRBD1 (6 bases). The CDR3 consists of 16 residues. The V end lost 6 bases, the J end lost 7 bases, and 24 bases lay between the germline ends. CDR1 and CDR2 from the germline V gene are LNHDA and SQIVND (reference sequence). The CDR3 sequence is CASRAEYRTALGGYTF. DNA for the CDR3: TGTGCCAGTAGAGCCGAGTATAGGACAGCGCTCGGTGGCTACACCTTC.

The CDR3 nucleotides read TGCGCCAGCTCCATTACCCCCGTTGGTGGCGAGCAGTACTTC. As protein: CASSITPVGGEQYF. This sequence joins TRBV5-1 and TRBJ2-7; no definite D call. Between the trimmed V and J ends, which lost 7 bases and 6 bases, there was a span of 20 bases. The CDR3 has 14 amino acids. The germline V gene encodes CDR1 SGHRS and CDR2 YFSETQ.

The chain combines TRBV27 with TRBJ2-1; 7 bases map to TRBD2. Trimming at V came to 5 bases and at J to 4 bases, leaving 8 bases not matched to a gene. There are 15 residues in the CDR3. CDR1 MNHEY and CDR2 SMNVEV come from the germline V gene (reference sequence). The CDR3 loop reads CASSTQWEGYNEQFF. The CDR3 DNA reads TGTGCCAGCAGTACCCAGTGGGAGGGGTACAATGAGCAGTTCTTC.

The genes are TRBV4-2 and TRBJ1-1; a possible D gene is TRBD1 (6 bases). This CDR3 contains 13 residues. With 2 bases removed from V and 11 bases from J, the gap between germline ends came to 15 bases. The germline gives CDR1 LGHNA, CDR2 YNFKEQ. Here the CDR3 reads CASSQTLGGEAFF. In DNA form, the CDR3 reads TGTGCCAGCAGCCAAACCCTGGGGGGCGAGGCTTTCTTT.

The CDR3 nucleotides read TGTGCCAGCAGTCGCTTCCAGACAGGGTCGGGCGGCTACACCTTC. As protein: CASSRFQTGSGGYTF. The chain employs TRBV28 and TRBJ1-2, with 7 bases lining up with TRBD1. V was clipped by 5 bases and J by 8 bases; unmatched bases: 14. This CDR3 spans 15 amino acids. The germline V gene encodes CDR1 MDHEN and CDR2 SYDVKM.

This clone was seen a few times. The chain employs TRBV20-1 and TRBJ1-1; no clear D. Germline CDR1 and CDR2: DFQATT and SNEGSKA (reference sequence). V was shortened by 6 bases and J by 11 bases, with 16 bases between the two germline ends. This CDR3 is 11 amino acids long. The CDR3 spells CSAAFGSLAFF. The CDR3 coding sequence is TGCAGTGCAGCTTTCGGGTCTTTGGCTTTCTTT.

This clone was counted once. The DNA of the CDR3 is TGTGCCAGCAGCTTAGGTAGAAGCACAGATACGCAGTATTTT. Protein: CASSLGRSTDTQYF. The chain uses TRBV11-2 and TRBJ2-3; D call uncertain. The ends were cut back, 1 base at V and 0 bases at J, with 5 bases in the middle. The length of the CDR3 is 14 residues. From germline, CDR1 is SGHAT and CDR2 FQNNGV.

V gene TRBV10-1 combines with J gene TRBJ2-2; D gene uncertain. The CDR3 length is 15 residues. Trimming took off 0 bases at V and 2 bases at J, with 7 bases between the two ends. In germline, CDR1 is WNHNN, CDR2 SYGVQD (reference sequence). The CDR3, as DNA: TGCGCCAGCAGTGAGTCCGGGCTAAACACCGGGGAGCTGTTTTTT. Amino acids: CASSESGLNTGELFF.

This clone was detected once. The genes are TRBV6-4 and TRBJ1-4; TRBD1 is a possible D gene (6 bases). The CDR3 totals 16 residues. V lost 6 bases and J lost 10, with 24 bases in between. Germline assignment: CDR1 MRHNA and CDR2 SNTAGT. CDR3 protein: CASRGPNRDWVGKLFF. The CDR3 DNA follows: TGTGCCAGCAGGGGACCAAACAGGGATTGGGTTGGAAAACTGTTTTTT.

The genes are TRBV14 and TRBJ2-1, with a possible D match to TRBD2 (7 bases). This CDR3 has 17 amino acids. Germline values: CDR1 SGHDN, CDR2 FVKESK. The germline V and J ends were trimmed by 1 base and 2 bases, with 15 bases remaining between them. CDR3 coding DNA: TGTGCCAGCAGCCAAGTGGGGGGGCTTCGTACCTACAATGAGCAGTTCTTC. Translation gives CASSQVGGLRTYNEQFF.

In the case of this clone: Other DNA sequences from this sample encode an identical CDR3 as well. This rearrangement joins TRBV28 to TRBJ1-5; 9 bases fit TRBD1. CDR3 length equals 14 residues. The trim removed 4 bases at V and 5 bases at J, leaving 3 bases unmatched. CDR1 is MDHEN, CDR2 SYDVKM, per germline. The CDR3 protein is CASSSGQGDQPQHF. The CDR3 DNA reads TGTGCCAGCAGTTCGGGACAGGGAGATCAGCCCCAGCATTTT.

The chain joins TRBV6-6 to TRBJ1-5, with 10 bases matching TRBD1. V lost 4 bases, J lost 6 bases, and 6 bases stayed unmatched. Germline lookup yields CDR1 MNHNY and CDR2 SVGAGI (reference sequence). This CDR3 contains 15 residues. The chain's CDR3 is CASSSDRGGIQPQHF. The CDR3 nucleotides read TGTGCCAGCAGTTCGGACAGGGGGGGGATTCAGCCCCAGCATTTT.

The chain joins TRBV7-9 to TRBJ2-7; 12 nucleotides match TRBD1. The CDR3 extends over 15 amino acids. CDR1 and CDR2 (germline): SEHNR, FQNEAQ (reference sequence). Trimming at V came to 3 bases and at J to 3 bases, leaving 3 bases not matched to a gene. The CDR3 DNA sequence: TGTGCCAGCAGCTTGGGACAGGGGGCTTTCTACGAGCAGTACTTC. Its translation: CASSLGQGAFYEQYF.